Shown below are 16 T cell receptor beta chains from a single sample sequenced in a study of regulatory T cells in long-lasting Graves disease. iRepertoire HTBI primers and Arm-PCR of CDR3 regions built TCR beta libraries. Via MiXCR, TCRdb re-called the multiplex PCR reads, giving one row per CDR3 protein. The sample has about half a million distinct CDR3 sequences; around a fifth are singletons. The time point is: persistent/refractory GD, antithyroid drugs over 5 years with positive TRAb. The TCR library used RNA extracted from PBMCs. Specimen: peripheral blood mononuclear cells (PBMCs), collected when the disease was refractory, from a patient treated with antithyroid drugs. These receptors were collected from a female donor with Graves disease.

The chain couples TRBV12-3 or TRBV12-4 to TRBJ2-2; a weak D match, TRBD1 (6 bases). The CDR3 contains 16 residues. Deletions cut 3 bases from V and 4 bases from J, with 15 bases between. The CDR3 is CASSFFRQAGTGELFF. The CDR3 DNA follows: TGTGCCAGCAGTTTTTTTAGACAGGCGGGCACCGGGGAGCTGTTTTTT.

In this sample, this clonotype turned up many times. V and J are TRBV28 and TRBJ1-2; D is ambiguous. The V gene's germline CDR1 is MDHEN and CDR2 SYDVKM. Trimming removed 10 bases from V and 4 bases from J, with 13 bases in between. The CDR3 consists of 12 residues. CDR3 residues: CAIQVDPYGYTF. In DNA form, the CDR3 reads TGTGCCATTCAAGTGGACCCCTATGGCTACACCTTC.

This clonotype has at least ten counts. CDR3 in DNA: TGTGCCACCAGCAGAACGGGACAGGTGAATGAAAAACTGTTTTTT. This translates into CATSRTGQVNEKLFF. The J gene is TRBJ1-4, the V gene TRBV15, with 8 bases that match TRBD1. Germline V lookup: CDR1 LNHNV, CDR2 YYDKDF (reference sequence). V lost 2 bases, J lost 5 bases, and 4 bases stayed unmatched. This CDR3 comprises 15 residues. The full variable domain, rest sourced from reference TRBV15 and TRBJ1-4, is DAMVIQNPRYQVTQFGKPVTLSCSQTLNHNVMYWYQQKSSQAPKLLFHYYDKDFNNEADTPDNFQSRRPNTSFCFLDIRSPGLGDTAMYLCATSRTGQVNEKLFFGSGTQLSVL.

This clonotype has a handful of counts. V gene TRBV4-1 combines with J gene TRBJ1-1, with D perhaps matching TRBD1 (5 bases). The CDR3 loop spans 13 amino acids. The germline CDR1 and CDR2 sequences are MGHRA and YSYEKL. Trimming pared 1 base from V and 13 bases from J, leaving 16 bases between. CDR3 DNA sequence: TGCGCCAGCAGCCAAGGGGTGGCAGGGTTAAATTTCTTT. Translating it yields CASSQGVAGLNFF.

Many counts were recorded for this clonotype. This chain links TRBV24-1 with TRBJ1-5; D may be TRBD1 (6 bases). The CDR3 loop spans 14 amino acids. Trimming took off 4 bases at V and 1 base at J, with 7 bases between the two ends. Germline CDR1 and CDR2: KGHDR and SFDVKD. In DNA, the CDR3 is TGTGCCACCAGTGAAGGACAGAGCAATCAGCCCCAGCATTTT. Residues: CATSEGQSNQPQHF.

This chain connects TRBV4-3 to TRBJ1-6; D remains ambiguous. Germline lookup yields CDR1 LGHNA and CDR2 YSLEER. Trimming shortened V by 1 base and J by 9 bases, and 10 bases separated the two germline ends. This CDR3 is 14 amino acids long. The CDR3 loop reads CASSQAWSASPLHF. In DNA form, the CDR3 reads TGCGCCAGCAGCCAAGCTTGGTCCGCTTCACCCCTCCACTTT.

This clonotype was detected a few times. V gene TRBV6-5 combines with J gene TRBJ2-1; TRBD2 might be the D (5 bases). V was trimmed by 2 bases and J by 6 bases, leaving 11 bases between them. The germline CDR1 and CDR2 sequences are MNHEY and SVGAGI. CDR3 length: 14 amino acids. The CDR3 spells CASSYRLASNEQFF. The CDR3 nucleotides are TGTGCCAGCAGTTACCGTCTAGCATCCAATGAGCAGTTCTTC.

The chain uses TRBV20-1 and TRBJ2-2; no clear D. The germline gives CDR1 DFQATT, CDR2 SNEGSKA (reference sequence). This CDR3 has 13 amino acids. V shed 1 base and J shed 7 bases, with 10 bases lying between them. CDR3 in amino acids: CSARGTWNGELFF. The CDR3 nucleotides are TGCAGTGCTAGAGGGACGTGGAACGGGGAGCTGTTTTTT.

J is TRBJ1-2 and V is TRBV3-1, with D unresolved. The CDR3 is 14 residues long. Per germline, CDR1 LGHDT and CDR2 YNNKEL (reference sequence). The V gene lost 1 base and the J gene lost 5 bases, with 11 bases spanning the gap. CDR3 nucleotide sequence: TGTGCCAGCAGCCAAGTGTATCAGACTTATGGCTACACCTTC. Translating gives CASSQVYQTYGYTF.

In this sample, this clonotype turned up many times. CDR3 sequence: CASSAHRGGTEAFF. The CDR3 DNA is TGTGCCAGCAGTGCTCACAGGGGTGGCACTGAAGCTTTCTTT. The chain combines TRBV12-3 or TRBV12-4 with TRBJ1-1, with TRBD1 matching over 7 bases. CDR3 size: 14 residues. V gave up 5 bases and J gave up 4 bases; unmatched junction bases: 7.

This clonotype was counted ten times or more. V usage is TRBV6-9 and J usage is TRBJ2-5; 7 nucleotides agree with TRBD2. This CDR3 is 14 amino acids long. With V trimmed by 3 bases and J by 3 bases, 4 bases remained unmatched. Per the germline V gene, CDR1 is MNHGY and CDR2 is SVAAGI. CDR3 coding DNA: TGTGCCAGCAGTTACTGGCTAGCGGAAGAGACCCAGTACTTC. Protein: CASSYWLAEETQYF.

A word on this clonotype: A much larger clone lies a single base off, so this may be a read error. This chain joins TRBV29-1 and TRBJ1-1; 9 bases are a match to TRBD1. Germline trimming cut 8 bases from V and 0 bases from J; bases unmatched to any gene: 4. The CDR3 is 13 residues long. Germline V gene lookup returns CDR1 SQVTM and CDR2 ANQGSEA. The CDR3: CSTRQGVNTEAFF. The CDR3 bases are TGCAGCACTCGACAGGGGGTGAACACTGAAGCTTTCTTT.

V is TRBV9 and J is TRBJ1-5, with a possible D match to TRBD1 (5 bases). Germline V gene lookup returns CDR1 SGDLS and CDR2 YYNGEE. V was shortened by 0 bases and J by 7 bases, with 11 bases between the two germline ends. This CDR3 has 14 amino acids. The CDR3 DNA is TGTGCCAGCAGCGTAGCAGGGAACGGGCAGCCCCAGCATTTT. Its translation: CASSVAGNGQPQHF.

This clonotype has just a few counts. This may stem from a read error, because a much larger clone lies one nucleotide away. The rearrangement links TRBV12-3 or TRBV12-4 to TRBJ2-7, with 9 nucleotides matching TRBD1. This CDR3 has 15 amino acids. After removal of 6 bases from V and 3 bases from J, the junction contained 9 bases not matched to a gene. CDR3 in amino acids: CASSGPRDRVYEQYF. CDR3 in DNA: TGTGCCAGCAGCGGCCCCCGGGACAGGGTCTACGAGCAGTACTTC.

This clonotype was seen at least ten times. The chain recombines TRBV6-2 or TRBV6-3 with TRBJ1-2; D gene ambiguous. V was trimmed by 0 bases and J by 7 bases, leaving 9 bases between them. This CDR3 contains 13 residues. CDR1 and CDR2 (germline): MNHEY, SVGEGT. The CDR3 protein is CASSYSAGGGYTF. CDR3 nucleotide sequence: TGTGCCAGCAGTTACTCGGCAGGTGGTGGCTACACCTTC.

The chain employs TRBV6-2 or TRBV6-3 and TRBJ1-5, with D possibly TRBD1 on 5 matching bases. Germline values: CDR1 MNHEY, CDR2 SVGEGT. Trimming pared 5 bases from V and 4 bases from J, leaving 24 bases between. The CDR3 spans 18 residues. The CDR3 DNA sequence: TGTGCCAGCAGTGAAACCCCTCGCCGCGGTGGGGCTAATCAGCCCCAGCATTTT. Its translation is CASSETPRRGGANQPQHF.